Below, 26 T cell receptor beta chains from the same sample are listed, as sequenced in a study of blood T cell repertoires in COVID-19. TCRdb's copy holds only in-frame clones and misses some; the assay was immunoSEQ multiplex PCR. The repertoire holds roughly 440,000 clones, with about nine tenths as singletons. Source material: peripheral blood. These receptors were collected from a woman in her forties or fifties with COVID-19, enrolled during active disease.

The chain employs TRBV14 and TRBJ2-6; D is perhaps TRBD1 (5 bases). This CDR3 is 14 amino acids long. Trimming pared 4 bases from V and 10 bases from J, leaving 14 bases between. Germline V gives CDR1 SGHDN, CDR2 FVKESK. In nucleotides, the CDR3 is TGTGCCAGCAGCCGAGGTGTGGGGCAAAACGTCCTGACTTTC. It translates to CASSRGVGQNVLTF.

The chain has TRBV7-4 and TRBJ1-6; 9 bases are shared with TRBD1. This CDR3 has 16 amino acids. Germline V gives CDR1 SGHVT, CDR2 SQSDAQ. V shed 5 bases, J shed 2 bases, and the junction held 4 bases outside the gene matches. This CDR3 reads CASSIGQGTYNSPLHF. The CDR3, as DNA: TGTGCCAGCAGCATCGGACAGGGGACCTATAATTCACCCCTCCACTTT.

Here the CDR3 reads CAWSTAGGFTEAFF. CDR3 nucleotide sequence: TGTGCCTGGAGTACCGCAGGGGGCTTCACTGAAGCTTTCTTT. The chain uses TRBV30 and TRBJ1-1; 8 bases agree with TRBD1. In germline, CDR1 is GTSNPN, CDR2 SVGIG (reference sequence). This CDR3 region has 14 residues. Trimming at V came to 2 bases and at J to 4 bases, leaving 6 bases not matched to a gene. Variable domain in full (rest from reference TRBV30 and TRBJ1-1): SQTIHQWPATLVQPVGSPLSLECTVEGTSNPNLYWYRQAAGRGLQLLFYSVGIGQISSEVPQNLSASRPQDRQFILSSKKLLLSDSGFYLCAWSTAGGFTEAFFGQGTRLTVV.

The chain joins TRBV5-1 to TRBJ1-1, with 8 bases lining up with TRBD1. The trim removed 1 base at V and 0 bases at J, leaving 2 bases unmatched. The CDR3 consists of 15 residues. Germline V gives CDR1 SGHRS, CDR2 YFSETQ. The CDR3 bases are TGCGCCAGCAGCTTGATGGACAGGGTGAACACTGAAGCTTTCTTT. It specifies CASSLMDRVNTEAFF.

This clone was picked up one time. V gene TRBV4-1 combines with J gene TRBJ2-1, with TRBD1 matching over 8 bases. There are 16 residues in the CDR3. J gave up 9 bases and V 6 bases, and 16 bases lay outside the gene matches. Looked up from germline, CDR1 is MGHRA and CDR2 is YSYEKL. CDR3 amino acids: CASSNEGQGRFGEQFF. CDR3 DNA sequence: TGCGCCAGCAGTAACGAAGGACAGGGCAGATTTGGTGAGCAGTTCTTC.

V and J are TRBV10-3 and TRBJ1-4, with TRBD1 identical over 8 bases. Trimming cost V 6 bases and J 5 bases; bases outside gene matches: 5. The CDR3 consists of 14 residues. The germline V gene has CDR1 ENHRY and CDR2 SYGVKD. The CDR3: CAIRGTGQNEKLFF. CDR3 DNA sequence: TGTGCCATCAGGGGGACAGGTCAGAATGAAAAACTGTTTTTT.

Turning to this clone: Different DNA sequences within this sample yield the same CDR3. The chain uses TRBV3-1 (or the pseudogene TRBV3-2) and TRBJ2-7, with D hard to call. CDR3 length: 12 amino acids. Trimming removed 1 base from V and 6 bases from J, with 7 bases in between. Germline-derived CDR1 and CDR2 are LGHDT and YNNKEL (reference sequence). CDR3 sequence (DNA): TGTGCCAGCAGCCAAGGAGTTGGCGAGCAGTACTTC. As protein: CASSQGVGEQYF.

The CDR3 DNA sequence: TGTGCCACCAGTGACCCGACTAGCAGTGGGACAGATACGCAGTATTTT. Protein: CATSDPTSSGTDTQYF. The chain joins TRBV24-1 to TRBJ2-3; 7 bases match TRBD2. Trimming took 4 bases from V and 3 from J; bases not matched to a gene: 9. CDR3 length: 16 residues. CDR1 and CDR2 from the germline V gene are KGHDR and SFDVKD.

The CDR3 coding sequence is TGTGCCAGCAGTTCCCGAAGCGGGAGCACAGATACGCAGTATTTT. Its translation is CASSSRSGSTDTQYF. The chain combines TRBV27 with TRBJ2-3; D perhaps matches TRBD2 (6 bases). Trimming took 4 bases from V and 0 from J, leaving 11 bases between them. Germline V gene data show CDR1 as MNHEY and CDR2 as SMNVEV (reference sequence). The CDR3 loop spans 15 amino acids.

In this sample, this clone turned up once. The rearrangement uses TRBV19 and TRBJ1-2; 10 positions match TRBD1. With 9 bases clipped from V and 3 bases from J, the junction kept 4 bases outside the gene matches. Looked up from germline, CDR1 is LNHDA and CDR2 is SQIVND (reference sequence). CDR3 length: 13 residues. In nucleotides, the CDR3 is TGTGCCAGCGGGACAGGGGTCGACTATGGCTACACCTTC. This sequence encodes CASGTGVDYGYTF.

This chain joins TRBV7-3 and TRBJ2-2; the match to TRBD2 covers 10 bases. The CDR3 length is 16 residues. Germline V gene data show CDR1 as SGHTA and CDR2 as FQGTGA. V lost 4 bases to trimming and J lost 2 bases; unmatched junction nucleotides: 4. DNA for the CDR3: TGTGCCAGCAGCTCAGCGGGGGGGCCCAACACCGGGGAGCTGTTTTTT. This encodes CASSSAGGPNTGELFF.

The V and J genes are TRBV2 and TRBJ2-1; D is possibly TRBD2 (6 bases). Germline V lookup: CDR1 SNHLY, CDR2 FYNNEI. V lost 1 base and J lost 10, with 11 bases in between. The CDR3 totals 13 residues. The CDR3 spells CASSEVAEGEQFF. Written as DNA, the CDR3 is TGTGCCAGCAGTGAAGTAGCGGAGGGGGAGCAGTTCTTC.

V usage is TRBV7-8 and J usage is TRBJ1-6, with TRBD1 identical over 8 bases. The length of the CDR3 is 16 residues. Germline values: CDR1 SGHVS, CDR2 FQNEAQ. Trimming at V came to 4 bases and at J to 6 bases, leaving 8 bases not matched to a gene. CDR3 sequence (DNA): TGTGCCAGCAGCTCATTTAGACAGGGGCTTAATTCACCCCTCCACTTT. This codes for CASSSFRQGLNSPLHF.

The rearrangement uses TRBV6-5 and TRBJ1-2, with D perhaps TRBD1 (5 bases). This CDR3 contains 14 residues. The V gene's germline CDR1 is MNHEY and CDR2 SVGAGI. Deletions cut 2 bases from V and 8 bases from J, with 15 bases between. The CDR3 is CASSYRREGEGYTF. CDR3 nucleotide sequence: TGTGCCAGCAGTTACCGCCGCGAAGGGGAAGGCTACACCTTC.

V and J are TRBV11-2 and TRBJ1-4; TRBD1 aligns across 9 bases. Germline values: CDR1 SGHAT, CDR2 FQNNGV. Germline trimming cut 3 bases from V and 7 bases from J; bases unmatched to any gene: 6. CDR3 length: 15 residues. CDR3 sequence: CASSLEGQGVEKLFF. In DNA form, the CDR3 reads TGTGCCAGCAGCTTGGAGGGACAGGGAGTTGAAAAACTGTTTTTT.

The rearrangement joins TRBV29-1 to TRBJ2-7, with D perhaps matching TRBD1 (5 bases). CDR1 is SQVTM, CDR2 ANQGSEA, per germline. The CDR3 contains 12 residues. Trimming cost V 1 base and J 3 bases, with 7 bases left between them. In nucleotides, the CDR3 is TGCAGCGTTGAAGGTAGGGGCTACGAGCAGTACTTC. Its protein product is CSVEGRGYEQYF.

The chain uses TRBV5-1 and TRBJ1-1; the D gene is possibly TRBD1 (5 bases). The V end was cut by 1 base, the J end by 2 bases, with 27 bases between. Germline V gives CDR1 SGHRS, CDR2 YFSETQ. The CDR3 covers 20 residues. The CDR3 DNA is TGCGCCAGCAGCTTGCGGCCATCTAGGGGTTTGAGCTGGGGAAACACTGAAGCTTTCTTT. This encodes CASSLRPSRGLSWGNTEAFF.

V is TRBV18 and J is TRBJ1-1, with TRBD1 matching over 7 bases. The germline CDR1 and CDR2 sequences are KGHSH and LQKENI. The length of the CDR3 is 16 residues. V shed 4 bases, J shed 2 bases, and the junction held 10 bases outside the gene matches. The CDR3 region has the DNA TGTGCCAGCTCACTTCAGAGTACAGGGGTTAACACTGAAGCTTTCTTT. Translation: CASSLQSTGVNTEAFF. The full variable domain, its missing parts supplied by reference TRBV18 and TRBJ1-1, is NAGVMQNPRHLVRRRGQEARLRCSPMKGHSHVYWYRQLPEEGLKFMVYLQKENIIDESGMPKERFSAEFPKEGPSILRIQQVVRGDSAAYFCASSLQSTGVNTEAFFGQGTRLTVV.

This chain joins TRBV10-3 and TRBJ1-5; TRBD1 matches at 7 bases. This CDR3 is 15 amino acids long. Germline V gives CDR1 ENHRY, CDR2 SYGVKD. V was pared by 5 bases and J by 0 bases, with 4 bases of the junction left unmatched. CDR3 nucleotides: TGTGCCATCAGTCCCGGACAGGCTAGCAATCAGCCCCAGCATTTT. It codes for CAISPGQASNQPQHF.

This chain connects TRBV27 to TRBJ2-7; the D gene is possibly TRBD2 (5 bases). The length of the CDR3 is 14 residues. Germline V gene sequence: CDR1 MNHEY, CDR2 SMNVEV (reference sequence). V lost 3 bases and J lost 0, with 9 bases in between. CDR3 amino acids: CASSFEGSSYEQYF. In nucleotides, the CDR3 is TGTGCCAGCAGTTTCGAGGGAAGCTCCTACGAGCAGTACTTC.

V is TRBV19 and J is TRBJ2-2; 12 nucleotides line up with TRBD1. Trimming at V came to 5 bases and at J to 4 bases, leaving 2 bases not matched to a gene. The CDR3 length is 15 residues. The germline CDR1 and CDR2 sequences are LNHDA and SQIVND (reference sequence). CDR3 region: CASSRGQGATGELFF. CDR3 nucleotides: TGTGCCAGTAGTCGGGGACAGGGGGCCACCGGGGAGCTGTTTTTT.

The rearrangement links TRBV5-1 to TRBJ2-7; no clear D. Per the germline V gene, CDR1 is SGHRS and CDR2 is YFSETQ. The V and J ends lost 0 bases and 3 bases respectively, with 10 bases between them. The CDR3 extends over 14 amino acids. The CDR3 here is CASSLEANGYEQYF. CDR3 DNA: TGCGCCAGCAGCTTGGAAGCGAACGGCTACGAGCAGTACTTC. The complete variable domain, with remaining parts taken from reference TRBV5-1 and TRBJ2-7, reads KAGVTQTPRYLIKTRGQQVTLSCSPISGHRSVSWYQQTPGQGLQFLFEYFSETQRNKGNFPGRFSGRQFSNSRSEMNVSTLELGDSALYLCASSLEANGYEQYFGPGTRLTVT.

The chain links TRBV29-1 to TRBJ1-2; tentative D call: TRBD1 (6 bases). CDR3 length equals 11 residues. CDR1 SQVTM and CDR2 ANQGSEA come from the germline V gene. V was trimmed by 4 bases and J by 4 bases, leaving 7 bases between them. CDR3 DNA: TGCAGCGTTGCGGACAGCTATGGCTACACCTTC. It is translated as CSVADSYGYTF.

The CDR3 sequence: CASSEVTREMNTEAFF. The DNA for the CDR3 is TGTGCCAGCAGTGAAGTCACGAGGGAGATGAACACTGAAGCTTTCTTT. The V gene is TRBV6-1, the J gene TRBJ1-1; no firm D call. The CDR3 has 16 amino acids. Germline CDR1 MNHNS, CDR2 SASEGT. The V gene lost 1 base and the J gene lost 0 bases, with 12 bases spanning the gap.

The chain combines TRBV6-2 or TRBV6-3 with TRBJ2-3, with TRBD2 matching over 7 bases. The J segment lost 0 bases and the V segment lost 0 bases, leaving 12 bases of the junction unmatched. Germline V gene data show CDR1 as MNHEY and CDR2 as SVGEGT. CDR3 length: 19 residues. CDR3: CASSYSPGLDPSSTDTQYF. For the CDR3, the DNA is TGTGCCAGCAGTTACTCTCCCGGACTAGACCCATCTAGCACAGATACGCAGTATTTT.

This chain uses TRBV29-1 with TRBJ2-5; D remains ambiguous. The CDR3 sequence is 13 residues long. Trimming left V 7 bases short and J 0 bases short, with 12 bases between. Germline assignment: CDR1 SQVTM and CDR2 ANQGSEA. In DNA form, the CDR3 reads TGCAGCGATGCGGCCACGTACCAAGAGACCCAGTACTTC. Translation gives CSDAATYQETQYF.